These T cell receptor beta chains were read from a single sample in a study of blood T cell repertoires in COVID-19. Generated by immunoSEQ multiplex PCR, the TCRdb table keeps only in-frame clones and is missing some. This table holds about 240,000 clones, around nine tenths found once. The specimen was peripheral blood. These receptors originate from a woman in her seventies with active or convalescent COVID-19. Each CDR3 is given with its conserved first and last residue. D genes are given only for firm matches. Where a row states a size, it is once, few, many or the class of an expanded clone; other rows omit it.

TRBD1,TRBV10-3,TRBJ2-7,-,TGTGCCATCATGGGACAGGAGTCCTACGAGCAGTACTTC,CAIMGQESYEQYF
-,TRBV10-3,TRBJ1-1,-,TGTGCCATCAGTGAGGAAGCCGCAGGGGCTTTCTTT,CAISEEAAGAFF
-,TRBV19,TRBJ2-3,-,TGTGCCAGTAGTAGGCCACCTGCAGATACGCAGTATTTT,CASSRPPADTQYF
-,TRBV19,TRBJ1-5,-,TGTGCCAGTAGTATGTGGCCCGGACAAGGAGTTCAGCCCCAGCATTTT,CASSMWPGQGVQPQHF
-,TRBV28,TRBJ1-4,-,TGTGCCAGCAGTACCCCCCCGGGGAGTAATGAAAAACTGTTTTTT,CASSTPPGSNEKLFF
TRBD1,TRBV2,TRBJ2-3,-,TGTGCCAGCAAGGGTAGACAGGGGAGACCTAGCACAGATACGCAGTATTTT,CASKGRQGRPSTDTQYF
-,TRBV5-1,TRBJ1-3,once,TGCGCCAGCAGCTTGGGGGGCCTTGGAAACACCATATATTTT,CASSLGGLGNTIYF
-,TRBV24-1,TRBJ1-4,few,TGTGCCACCAGTTCTTCGTCTCCTTATGAAAAACTGTTTTTT,CATSSSSPYEKLFF
-,TRBV5-4,TRBJ2-3,-,TGTGCCAGCAGCCGGCGGGACAGATCTAGCACAGATACGCAGTATTTT,CASSRRDRSSTDTQYF
TRBD2,TRBV27,TRBJ2-1,-,TGTGCCAGCAGTTTGAGACTAGCGGGGGACAATGAGCAGTTCTTC,CASSLRLAGDNEQFF
-,TRBV6-2/TRBV6-3,TRBJ2-1,-,TGTGCCAGCAGTTACTCGATCAGTGAGCAGTTCTTC,CASSYSISEQFF
-,TRBV4-3,TRBJ2-3,-,TGCGCCAGCAGCACTACCCCCGGAGGGTCCCCACCAGATACGCAGTATTTT,CASSTTPGGSPPDTQYF
-,TRBV5-6,TRBJ2-5,-,TGTGCCAGCAGCTCCAACCAAGAGACCCAGTACTTC,CASSSNQETQYF
-,TRBV29-1,TRBJ1-2,-,TGCAGCGCAGAATTCCGGGACAAGGACTATGGCTACACCTTC,CSAEFRDKDYGYTF
TRBD1,TRBV5-1,TRBJ1-4,-,TGCGCCAGCAGCTCAGGGACAGCAACTAATGAAAAACTGTTTTTT,CASSSGTATNEKLFF
-,TRBV11-3,TRBJ2-3,once,TGTGCCAGCAGCCCGAGGAAAGATACGCAGTATTTT,CASSPRKDTQYF
-,TRBV7-6,TRBJ2-5,once,TGTGCCAGCAGCCAACTTAGGGGGGGTTCAGAGACCCAGTACTTC,CASSQLRGGSETQYF
-,TRBV6-2/TRBV6-3,TRBJ2-2,-,TGTGCCAGCAGCAGAACAGGGCGAGACACCGGGGAGCTGTTTTTT,CASSRTGRDTGELFF
TRBD1,TRBV6-6,TRBJ1-2,-,TGTGCCAGCAGTTACCCCCTTCTGGACAGGGGATATGGCTACACCTTC,CASSYPLLDRGYGYTF
TRBD2,TRBV7-2,TRBJ2-2,few,TGTGCCAGCAGCTTAGACGGTCTAGCGGGAAACACCGGGGAGCTGTTTTTT,CASSLDGLAGNTGELFF
TRBD2,TRBV7-6,TRBJ2-3,-,TGTGCCAGCAGGCTAGCGGGGGGGCCTGTAGATACGCAGTATTTT,CASRLAGGPVDTQYF
-,TRBV6-2/TRBV6-3,TRBJ1-5,-,TGTGCCAGCAGTTACTCTTTAAATCAGCCCCAGCATTTT,CASSYSLNQPQHF
TRBD1,TRBV6-2/TRBV6-3,TRBJ2-5,-,TGTGCCAGCAGTTACCGACAGGGGGCGGAGGGGACCCAGTACTTC,CASSYRQGAEGTQYF
-,TRBV3-1/TRBV3-2,TRBJ1-4,-,TGTGCCAGCAGCCAGAGGTTGAGCAATGAAAAACTGTTTTTT,CASSQRLSNEKLFF
TRBD1,TRBV29-1,TRBJ1-1,-,TGCAGCGTTGAAGATCTTCTTCTTGGACAGGGTGCTGAAGCTTTCTTT,CSVEDLLLGQGAEAFF
-,TRBV19,TRBJ1-2,-,TGTGCCAGTAGTATAGGACGAGACTACAGTAACTATGGCTACACCTTC,CASSIGRDYSNYGYTF
-,TRBV6-2/TRBV6-3,TRBJ1-4,-,TGTGCCAGCAGTTACCTACTCAGGGAAAAACTGTTTTTT,CASSYLLREKLFF
TRBD1,TRBV10-2,TRBJ1-3,-,TGCGCCAGTAAGGACAGGGACTCTGGAAACACCATATATTTT,CASKDRDSGNTIYF